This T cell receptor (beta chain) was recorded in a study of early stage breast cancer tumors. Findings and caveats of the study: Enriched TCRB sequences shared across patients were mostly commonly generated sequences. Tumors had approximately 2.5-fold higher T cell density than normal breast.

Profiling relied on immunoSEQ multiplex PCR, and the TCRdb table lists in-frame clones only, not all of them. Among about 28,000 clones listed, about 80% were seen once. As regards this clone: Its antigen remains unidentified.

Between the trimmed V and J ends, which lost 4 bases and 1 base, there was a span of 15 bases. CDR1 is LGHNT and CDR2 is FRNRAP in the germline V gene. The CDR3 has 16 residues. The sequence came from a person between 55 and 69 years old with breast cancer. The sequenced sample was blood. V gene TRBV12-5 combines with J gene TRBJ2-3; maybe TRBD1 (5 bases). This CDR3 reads CASGSPGHLRTDTQYF. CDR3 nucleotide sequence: TGTGCTAGTGGTTCCCCAGGACACCTCCGCACAGATACGCAGTATTTT.